This T cell receptor beta chain was recorded in a study of cytomegalovirus exposure and HLA in healthy donors. Study-wide results and limits: High sensitivity and specificity were reportedly achieved when the classifier diagnosed cytomegalovirus status. Whilst most TCR sequences proved rare, a subset of public TCRs occurred across many donors.

Clones were sequenced by immunoSEQ multiplex PCR, and TCRdb holds only the in-frame ones, with some missing. Among 200,000 or so clones, 75% to 90% were seen once, and the ten largest hold roughly 7%. In the case of this clone: What it recognizes is unknown.

This CDR3 is built from 13 residues. V trimming: 6 bases; J trimming: 5 bases; junction bases outside the gene matches: 4. Looked up from germline, CDR1 is MDHEN and CDR2 is SYDVKM. This receptor was taken from a man aged 18-30 years in good health and CMV-seropositive. The chain combines TRBV28 with TRBJ1-1; 9 bases are a match to TRBD1. The sample taken for sequencing was PBMCs. CDR3 residues: CASRRTGVTEAFF. The DNA of the CDR3 is TGTGCCAGCAGAAGGACAGGGGTGACTGAAGCTTTCTTT. Drawing the rest from reference TRBV28 and TRBJ1-1, the complete variable domain is DVKVTQSSRYLVKRTGEKVFLECVQDMDHENMFWYRQDPGLGLRLIYFSYDVKMKEKGDIPEGYSVSREKKERFSLILESASTNQTSMYLCASRRTGVTEAFFGQGTRLTVV.